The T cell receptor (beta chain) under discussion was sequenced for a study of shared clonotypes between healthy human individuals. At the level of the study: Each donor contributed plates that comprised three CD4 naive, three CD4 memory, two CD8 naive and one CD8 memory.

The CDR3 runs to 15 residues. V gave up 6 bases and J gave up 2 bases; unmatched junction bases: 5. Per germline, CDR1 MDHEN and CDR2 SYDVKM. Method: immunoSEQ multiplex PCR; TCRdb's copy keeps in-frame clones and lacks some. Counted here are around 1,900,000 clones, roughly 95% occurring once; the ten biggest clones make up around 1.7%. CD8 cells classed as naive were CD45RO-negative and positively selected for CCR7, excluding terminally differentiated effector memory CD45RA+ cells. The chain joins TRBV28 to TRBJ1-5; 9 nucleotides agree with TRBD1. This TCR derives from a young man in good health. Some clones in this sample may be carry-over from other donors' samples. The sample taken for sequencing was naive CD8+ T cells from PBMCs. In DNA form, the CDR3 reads TGTGCCAGCAGGGGGGACAGGGTTGGCAATCAGCCCCAGCATTTT. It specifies CASRGDRVGNQPQHF.